This T cell receptor (beta chain) was recovered during a study of human T cells and chemical hapten exposure. Whole-study context: Diphenylcyclopropenone was administered weekly to the scalp of patients throughout the approximately 24-week study.

A single record per CDR3 protein comes from TCRdb applying MiXCR to the RACE reads. Altogether just over 95,000 distinct CDR3 sequences are present, 27% being singletons, with the ten largest covering 10% to 13%. Study-wide results and limits: No shift was seen in TCRs above 1 in 1000 frequency with DPC sensitization.

As to this clonotype: The antigen is not known.

Documented time point: patch test 3, about 24 weeks after DPC sensitization. Specified treatment: therapeutic diphenylcyclopropenone sensitization with weekly scalp DPC. The template was total RNA from unfractionated whole blood. Sequences were derived from whole blood, sampled in connection with sensitization to the hapten diphenylcyclopropenone (DPC). The sequence was collected from a man aged 40-49 years with alopecia areata. Some clones in this sample may be carry-over from other donors' samples.

CDR3 sequence reads: CASSTRLAAADTQYF. The DNA for the CDR3 is TGTGCCAGCAGCACGCGACTAGCCGCGGCAGATACGCAGTATTTT. The chain combines TRBV7-2 with TRBJ2-3; TRBD2 matches 7 bases. CDR3 length: 15 amino acids. In germline, CDR1 is SGHTA, CDR2 FQGNSA. Losses at the gene ends were 5 bases for V and 4 bases for J; bases not matched to a gene: 9. Combining the CDR3 with reference TRBV7-2 and TRBJ2-3 gives the whole variable domain GAGVSQSPSNKVTEKGKDVELRCDPISGHTALYWYRQSLGQGLEFLIYFQGNSAPDKSGLPSDRFSAERTGGSVSTLTIQRTQQEDSAVYLCASSTRLAAADTQYFGPGTRLTVL.